This T cell receptor (beta chain) was identified during a study of T cell responses to AZD1222 COVID-19 vaccine. Notes on the study in general: At study baseline, merely five or six AZD1222 recipients were seropositive.

Profiling relied on immunoSEQ multiplex PCR, and the TCRdb table lists in-frame clones only, not all of them. The repertoire consists of 85,000 to 100,000 clones, with around 90% occurring once and the leading ten covering 22%. Turning to this clone: As yet, its antigen is unknown.

The germline CDR1 and CDR2 sequences are MRHNA and SNTAGT. Trimming shortened V by 2 bases and J by 5 bases, and 12 bases separated the two germline ends. The length of the CDR3 is 14 residues. The TCR comes from an adult in good health. V is TRBV6-4 and J is TRBJ2-5; unclear D gene. The sample in question was peripheral blood, obtained on day 0 of AZD1222 vaccination. CDR3 sequence reads: CASSDLDARETQYF. CDR3 nucleotides: TGTGCCAGCAGTGACCTTGACGCAAGGGAGACCCAGTACTTC.